The clone carrying this T cell receptor (beta chain) appeared a few times. These data belong to a study of blood T cell repertoires in COVID-19. For the study at large: COVID-19 samples, acute and convalescent, were from the United States, Italy and Spain.

Original processing notes: Amplification of reference gene primers was used by the study to estimate nucleated cell counts. Clones were sequenced by immunoSEQ multiplex PCR, and TCRdb holds only the in-frame ones, with some missing. V and J calls and clone size are those listed in that table; D and trimming were worked out from the DNA. The sample records about 130,000 clones, 70% to 75% being singletons. V was pared by 7 bases and J by 4 bases, with 19 bases of the junction left unmatched. Germline V CDR1 and CDR2: LGHNT, FRNRAP. This CDR3 region has 19 residues. This TCR was recovered from a man between 60 and 75 years old with acute or convalescent COVID-19. The sequencing input was peripheral blood. V usage is TRBV12-5 and J usage is TRBJ2-1; TRBD2 matches 10 bases. The CDR3 region is CASATQSWLAGDSYNEQFF. The DNA for the CDR3 is TGTGCTAGTGCAACCCAAAGTTGGCTAGCGGGAGATTCGTACAATGAGCAGTTCTTC.